The entry below gives a single TCR beta chain sequence along with its context. These data belong to a study of T-cell reconstitution after alpha-beta-depleted transplantation in children. The CDR3 sequence is 13 residues long. Germline CDR1 is MNHEY and CDR2 is SVGEGT. The V gene lost 0 bases and the J gene lost 11 bases, with 13 bases spanning the gap. A TCRbeta library incorporating unique molecular identifiers was prepared. TCRdb re-analysed the PCR reads in MiXCR, keeping a single row per CDR3 protein. The sample contains approximately 590,000 distinct CDR3 sequences, roughly a tenth of which appear only once.

The source material was PBMCs from the stem cell graft donor, sampled from the stem cell graft. V usage is TRBV6-2 or TRBV6-3 and J usage is TRBJ1-1; the D is unclear. This sequence originates from a human donor who donated a stem cell graft to a child with acute myeloid leukemia. The CDR3 bases are TGTGCCAGCAGTTACTCGACCTCGGTGCGGGCTTTCTTT. Translation gives CASSYSTSVRAFF.